This T cell receptor beta chain emerged from a study of shared clonotypes between healthy human individuals (dated by TCRdb to the early 2020s). In the study overall: The cohort comprised a couple of women and a few men aged 18 to 49 years. For each donor, CD4 naive and CD4 memory were each run on three plates, CD8 naive on two plates, and CD8 memory on one plate. The study deeply sequenced blood TCR repertoires of about 5 healthy adults to estimate repertoire size and the extent of clonotype sharing between individuals. Between about 0.9 and 9 billion PBMCs per donor were obtained by leukapheresis. Libraries were prepared and TCR repertoires were sequenced by different laboratories using diverse techniques, in order to increase sequencing depth and limit assay-specific biases.

Concerning this clone: It lacks a known antigen. Base qualities were left out, and no much larger clone turns up one base away.

The research as a whole found: Clonotypes shared by all four sorted-subset donors showed higher generation probabilities than non-shared clonotypes. When several donors were compared, the shared fraction of clonotypes was around 5.1% for naive CD4, about 4% for naive CD8, 2.3% for memory CD4, and around 0.37% for memory CD8. Rarefaction of sorted-subset datasets indicated incomplete sequencing despite the large sequencing depth. Sampling was restricted to blood, and TCR repertoires in tissue are likely to differ from TCR repertoires in blood. Naive subsets generally had larger estimated clonotype richness than memory subsets. Based on pairwise subsampling, the degree of clonotype sharing among donors was expected to be affected by sequencing depth. Because the study included only a small number of donors, the genetic and exposure-history diversity represented was limited.

Donors were healthy HIV-negative adults with no recently reported acute infections or vaccinations. All donors were Caucasian adults living in Nashville, Tennessee, USA. CD4+ T cells were enriched by magnetic negative selection, after which naive cells were positively selected on CD45RA and the negative fraction was taken as the memory subset. Blood was obtained by leukapheresis, after which PBMCs were separated by Ficoll-Histopaque density gradient centrifugation and cryopreserved in liquid nitrogen vapor phase. Purity and quantity of every magnetically sorted T cell population were checked by analytical flow cytometry. From each sorted fraction, genomic DNA was isolated and quantified by UV absorbance on a Nanodrop 2000c. Using the deep immunoSEQ assay, multiplex PCR amplified TCR CDR3 regions from genomic DNA. Genomic DNA extracted from each cell subset was distributed evenly over all wells of several immunoSEQ 96-well plates, and each plate served as one replicate. Each replicate PCR for sorted subsets received around 200 ng genomic DNA, equal to 28,000 or so T cell genomes. The purified libraries were quantified using a Qubit 3.0 fluorometer, sized with a Bioanalyzer 2100, and then quantified again using the KAPA Library Quantification kit. Each immunoSEQ 96-well plate was sequenced on its own single-read 150-cycle Illumina NextSeq 550 flow cell. Per the source publication's procedure: The immunoSEQ output contained only junctional sequences without quality scores, so filtering could not match that applied to full-length reads. To assign V/J genes and CDR3, sequences were annotated against IMGT germline references using PyIR, a Python wrapper for IgBLAST v1.9. Reads were removed for weak V/J assignments (E-value above 1e-6), missing CDR3, stop codons, out-of-frame junctions, or ambiguous translated residues. A V3J clonotype was defined by an identical inferred V gene, J gene, and CDR3 amino acid sequence. To compute the percentage overlap between repertoires, the number of shared unique clonotypes was divided by the size of the smaller repertoire. RTK rarefaction, the Chao1 estimator, and Recon v2.1 estimates of unobserved clonotypes were used to assess repertoire richness. OLGA was used to compute generation probabilities for all TCRbeta clonotypes that the gDNA method yielded from several donors. The immuneACCESS repertoire file appears here via TCRdb, limited to in-frame rearrangements. These files lack a portion of the clones; in checked studies, under half of the deficit traces to unresolved V genes, and the cause of the others is not known. For V, J and clone size, that table is used; D and trimming come from the DNA. This sample holds 2.5 million or so clones; 90% to 95% were observed only once. The top ten clones comprise about 0.13% of the sample.

The V and J ends are trimmed by 0 bases and 6 bases, leaving 12 bases between them. The germline V gene encodes CDR1 SGDLS and CDR2 YYNGEE. Spanning cysteine to phenylalanine, the CDR3 consists of 15 amino acids. Of the read, only the CDR3 DNA is kept; its 45 bases are in frame from base 1. The V gene is TRBV9 and the J gene is TRBJ2-2, with TRBD2 perhaps the D gene, on 5 matching bases. Sequencing was performed on naive CD4+ T cells sorted from blood. The sample's cell subset or site label, in plain terms: CD45RA+ positively selected. This TCR derives from a man between 18 and 35 years old in good health. In nucleotide form, the sequence is TGTGCCAGCAGCGTAGCAGGACGAGGGCCCGGGGAGCTGTTTTTT. It is translated as CASSVAGRGPGELFF.